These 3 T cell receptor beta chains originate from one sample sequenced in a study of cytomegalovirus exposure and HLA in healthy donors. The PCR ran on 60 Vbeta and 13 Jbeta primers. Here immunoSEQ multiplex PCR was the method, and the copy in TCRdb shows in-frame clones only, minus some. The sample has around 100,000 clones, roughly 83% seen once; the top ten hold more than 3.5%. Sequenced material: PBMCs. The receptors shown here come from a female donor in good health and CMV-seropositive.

The CDR3 bases are TGCGCCAGCAGCCCTACTCTAGCGGGAGTCCTCTACGAGCAGTACTTC. Protein product: CASSPTLAGVLYEQYF. This chain connects TRBV5-1 to TRBJ2-5; 10 nucleotides agree with TRBD2. The J call may be mistaken, given a closer DNA end match to TRBJ2-7. The CDR3 has 16 residues. Germline CDR1 SGHRS, CDR2 YFSETQ.

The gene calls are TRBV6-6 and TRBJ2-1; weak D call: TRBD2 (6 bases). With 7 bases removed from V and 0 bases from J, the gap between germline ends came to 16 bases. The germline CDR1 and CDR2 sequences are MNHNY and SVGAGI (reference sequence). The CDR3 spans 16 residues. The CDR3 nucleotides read TGTGCCAGCACTTTTTCGGGAGTTAACTCCTACAATGAGCAGTTCTTC. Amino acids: CASTFSGVNSYNEQFF.

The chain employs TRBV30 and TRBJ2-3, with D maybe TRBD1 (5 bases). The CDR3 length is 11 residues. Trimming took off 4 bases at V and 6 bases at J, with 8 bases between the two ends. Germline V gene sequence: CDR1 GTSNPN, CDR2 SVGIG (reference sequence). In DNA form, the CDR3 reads TGTGCCTGGACAGGGATCGATACGCAGTATTTT. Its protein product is CAWTGIDTQYF.